This record concerns one T cell receptor (beta chain) sequence. What it binds is not known. Exclusion of a patient followed from autoimmune disease history or systemic immunosuppression. The CDR3 runs to 13 residues. Between the trimmed V and J ends, which lost 10 bases and 8 bases, there was a span of 17 bases. In germline, CDR1 is ENHRY, CDR2 SYGVKD. This record comes from a study of OX40 agonist ivuxolimab in advanced cancers. Overall study context: People in dose escalation had one of these cancers: hepatocellular carcinoma, melanoma, renal cell or head and neck cancer.

Libraries were prepared by immunoSEQ multiplex PCR; TCRdb keeps only in-frame clonotypes and omits some of them. This table has about 100,000 clones, 70% to 90% appearing once. Overall study findings and caveats: In CD8+ T cells, expanded clones were on average more numerous than in CD4+.

This receptor was taken from an adult with an advanced solid tumor such as melanoma, head and neck, liver or kidney cancer. The sample was CD4+ or CD8+ T cells sorted from blood, taken in a trial of the OX40 agonist ivuxolimab. The J gene is TRBJ1-4, the V gene TRBV10-3; tentative D call: TRBD1 (5 bases). The chain's CDR3 is CATGHPPVEKLFF. For the CDR3, the DNA is TGTGCCACCGGACACCCTCCCGTGGAAAAACTGTTTTTT.